The 14 T cell receptor beta chains in this list originate from one sample, sequenced in a study of vaccination and CD4 T cells after COVID-19. Described treatment: approximately 9-day PBMC culture with coronavirus spike peptide pools or control peptides (ViraFEST assay). For these receptors, no antigen is known. An Oncomine TCR Beta short-read assay was used to sequence the DNA from cultured CD4+ T cells. From the PCR reads, TCRdb called clonotypes with MiXCR, one entry per CDR3 protein. The sample carries 10,000 to 15,000 distinct CDR3 sequences, under 80% recorded once. What was sequenced was CD4+ T cells from blood, cultured in vitro. These receptors all stem from a human donor who had recovered from COVID-19.

The rearrangement links TRBV7-2 to TRBJ2-1; 7 bases are a match to TRBD1. Germline V gives CDR1 SGHTA, CDR2 FQGNSA. Germline trimming cut 4 bases from V and 8 bases from J; bases unmatched to any gene: 11. The CDR3 has 15 amino acids. CDR3 region: CASSSQAQGTYEQFF. The CDR3 bases are TGTGCCAGCAGCTCCCAAGCACAGGGGACCTATGAGCAGTTCTTC.

V and J are TRBV2 and TRBJ2-7, with a possible D match to TRBD1 (5 bases). V lost 8 bases and J 4 bases, leaving 21 bases between the germline ends. CDR1 and CDR2 (germline): SNHLY, FYNNEI. This CDR3 spans 15 amino acids. In DNA form, the CDR3 reads TGTGCCAGCCTTTCCTCCAGGGTTTATCCTTACGAGCAGTACTTC. Translating it yields CASLSSRVYPYEQYF.

Only a few counts were recorded for this clonotype. The V and J genes are TRBV20-1 and TRBJ2-7; D is unresolved. The CDR3 is 13 amino acids. The ends were cut back, 3 bases at V and 2 bases at J, with 11 bases in the middle. Germline V gene data show CDR1 as DFQATT and CDR2 as SNEGSKA (reference sequence). The CDR3 protein is CSASLSSTYEQYF. The CDR3, as DNA: TGCAGTGCTAGTCTGTCCTCAACCTACGAGCAGTACTTC.

Written as DNA, the CDR3 is TGTGCCAGCCCTAAGGGGTTCAACACTGAAGCTTTCTTT. Its translation is CASPKGFNTEAFF. This rearrangement joins TRBV6-1 to TRBJ1-1; weak D call: TRBD1 (5 bases). Per the germline V gene, CDR1 is MNHNS and CDR2 is SASEGT. The CDR3 is made up of 13 amino acids. V lost 8 bases to trimming and J lost 2 bases, with 12 bases between them.

V and J are TRBV12-3 or TRBV12-4 and TRBJ1-1; tentatively, D is TRBD1 (5 bases). The length of the CDR3 is 13 residues. With 6 bases removed from V and 5 bases from J, the gap between germline ends came to 13 bases. The CDR3 DNA follows: TGTGCCAGCAGCCGGGACCAGAGAACTGAAGCTTTCTTT. This gives the protein CASSRDQRTEAFF.

V is TRBV7-9 and J is TRBJ1-1; D perhaps matches TRBD1 (5 bases). The CDR3 totals 15 residues. Between the trimmed V and J ends, which lost 10 bases and 5 bases, there was a span of 23 bases. Germline V gene data show CDR1 as SEHNR and CDR2 as FQNEAQ (reference sequence). This CDR3 is CATTTGEAPWTEAFF. Here the CDR3 DNA reads TGTGCCACCACAACGGGGGAGGCACCTTGGACTGAAGCTTTCTTT.

This clonotype was observed a few times. The rearrangement joins TRBV20-1 to TRBJ1-4; D might be TRBD1 (6 bases). Trimming shortened V by 5 bases and J by 0 bases, and 13 bases separated the two germline ends. The CDR3 is 15 amino acids. Germline V gene sequence: CDR1 DFQATT, CDR2 SNEGSKA (reference sequence). The CDR3 here is CSAYRQAPTNEKLFF. Here the CDR3 DNA reads TGCAGTGCTTATAGACAGGCTCCAACTAATGAAAAACTGTTTTTT.

This clonotype was seen only a few times. The chain uses TRBV19 and TRBJ1-5; a weak D match, TRBD1 (6 bases). The CDR3 covers 16 residues. Germline lookup yields CDR1 LNHDA and CDR2 SQIVND (reference sequence). V lost 5 bases and J 6 bases, leaving 20 bases between the germline ends. CDR3 in amino acids: CASSATPDRGLQPQHF. Written as DNA, the CDR3 is TGTGCCAGTAGTGCGACCCCGGACAGAGGCCTTCAGCCCCAGCATTTT.

The chain links TRBV9 to TRBJ1-2, with a possible D match to TRBD1 (6 bases). V shed 0 bases and J shed 5 bases, with 14 bases lying between them. This CDR3 region has 15 residues. Germline CDR1 SGDLS, CDR2 YYNGEE. CDR3 sequence reads: CASSVGPGEGYGYTF. The CDR3, as DNA: TGTGCCAGCAGCGTAGGCCCAGGGGAGGGGTATGGCTACACCTTC. Full variable domain (rest looked up from reference TRBV9 and TRBJ1-2): DSGVTQTPKHLITATGQRVTLRCSPRSGDLSVYWYQQSLDQGLQFLIQYYNGEERAKGNILERFSAQQFPDLHSELNLSSLELGDSALYFCASSVGPGEGYGYTFGSGTRLTVV.

The chain couples TRBV20-1 to TRBJ1-1; tentatively, D is TRBD1 (6 bases). Germline CDR1 is DFQATT and CDR2 is SNEGSKA (reference sequence). The CDR3 is 17 amino acids. V lost 2 bases and J lost 0, with 19 bases in between. CDR3 coding DNA: TGCAGTGCTAGATCCCTCGGGGGGCCGAACTTGAACACTGAAGCTTTCTTT. Amino acid sequence: CSARSLGGPNLNTEAFF.

The V and J genes are TRBV2 and TRBJ1-1; 8 bases map to TRBD1. The germline V gene has CDR1 SNHLY and CDR2 FYNNEI. The length of the CDR3 is 14 residues. Trimming removed 8 bases from V and 5 bases from J; junction bases left unmatched: 10. The CDR3 is CASYPTGVVTEAFF. The DNA for the CDR3 is TGTGCCAGCTATCCGACAGGGGTAGTTACTGAAGCTTTCTTT.

The J gene is TRBJ2-7, the V gene TRBV7-2; D remains ambiguous. The CDR3 contains 11 residues. Germline V gene lookup returns CDR1 SGHTA and CDR2 FQGNSA. V lost 1 base and J 3 bases, leaving 1 base between the germline ends. The CDR3 here is CASSLVYEQYF. DNA of the CDR3: TGTGCCAGCAGCTTAGTCTACGAGCAGTACTTC.

The CDR3 protein is CASRQGIPTRPLHF. CDR3 coding DNA: TGTGCCAGCAGGCAGGGTATTCCCACTCGGCCCCTCCACTTT. J is TRBJ1-6 and V is TRBV6-4; possible D gene TRBD1, 5 bases. V lost 6 bases and J 13 bases, leaving 19 bases between the germline ends. Germline V gene data show CDR1 as MRHNA and CDR2 as SNTAGT. The CDR3 contains 14 residues.

This clonotype turned up a few times. J is TRBJ2-3 and V is TRBV20-1; TRBD2 aligns across 13 bases. V was pared by 8 bases and J by 6 bases, with 8 bases of the junction left unmatched. In germline, CDR1 is DFQATT, CDR2 SNEGSKA (reference sequence). The CDR3 has 14 amino acids. The CDR3 spells CSTFGLAGEDTQYF. The DNA for the CDR3 is TGCAGTACTTTCGGACTAGCGGGGGAGGATACGCAGTATTTT.